This T cell receptor (beta chain) appears in the sequencing data of a study of control samples from healthy donors and cancer patients. Germline lookup yields CDR1 SGHRS and CDR2 YFSETQ. The V and J ends lost 5 bases and 3 bases, in that order; junction bases with no gene match: 9. There are 15 residues in the CDR3. TCRdb's copy holds only in-frame clones and misses some; the assay was immunoSEQ multiplex PCR. The data contain approximately 100,000 clones, 84% of them singletons. The chain uses TRBV5-1 and TRBJ2-3; 7 bases are shared with TRBD2. This sequence was found in a man in his 70s with lung cancer. What was sequenced was PBMCs. CDR3 sequence reads: CASRTSGVPTDTQYF. The CDR3 DNA is TGCGCCAGCAGGACGAGCGGGGTCCCGACAGATACGCAGTATTTT.